These 28 T cell receptor beta chains came from one sample sequenced in a study of shared clonotypes between healthy human individuals. TCRdb's copy holds only in-frame clones and misses some; the assay was immunoSEQ multiplex PCR. The sample consists of around 2,100,000 clones, about 95% of them appearing once. The naive CD8 subset, CD45RO-negative cells positively selected for CCR7, excluded terminally differentiated effector memory CD45RA+ cells. Material for sequencing was naive CD8+ T cells sorted from blood. The receptors shown here come from a man aged 18 to 29 in good health.

This chain uses TRBV19 with TRBJ2-7; D tentatively fits TRBD1 or TRBD2 (5 bases each). The ends were cut back, 2 bases at V and 6 bases at J, with 11 bases in the middle. The germline V gene has CDR1 LNHDA and CDR2 SQIVND (reference sequence). The CDR3 spans 13 residues. The CDR3 region is CASSIFPGTEQYF. The CDR3 DNA reads TGTGCCAGTAGTATATTCCCCGGGACCGAGCAGTACTTC.

The rearrangement links TRBV19 to TRBJ1-6; no reliable D call. CDR3 length: 16 residues. V shed 5 bases and J shed 0 bases, with 11 bases lying between them. Per germline, CDR1 LNHDA and CDR2 SQIVND (reference sequence). CDR3 DNA: TGTGCCAGTAGTTCATTCACAGACTCCTATAATTCACCCCTCCACTTT. It translates to CASSSFTDSYNSPLHF.

The chain links TRBV6-6 to TRBJ2-7; TRBD1 might be the D (6 bases). Germline V CDR1 and CDR2: MNHNY, SVGAGI (reference sequence). V was trimmed by 6 bases and J by 2 bases, leaving 17 bases between them. The CDR3 has 15 amino acids. The CDR3 loop reads CASRNDRPPPYEQYF. The CDR3 nucleotides read TGTGCCAGCAGGAACGACAGGCCTCCCCCCTACGAGCAGTACTTC.

The CDR3 DNA sequence: TGTGCCAGCAGTTACTCGAGCGGGTTGAGATCCTACGAGCAGTACTTC. Translated, it gives CASSYSSGLRSYEQYF. The chain is built from TRBV6-5 and TRBJ2-7; tentative D call: TRBD2 (6 bases). This CDR3 has 16 residues. Germline loops: CDR1 MNHEY, CDR2 SVGAGI. The V end lost 0 bases, the J end lost 1 base, and 13 bases lay between the germline ends.

V gene TRBV7-9 combines with J gene TRBJ2-3, with 10 positions matching TRBD1. The germline V gene has CDR1 SEHNR and CDR2 FQNEAQ (reference sequence). This CDR3 region has 14 residues. The V segment lost 7 bases and the J segment 2 bases; nucleotides outside the gene matches: 3. In nucleotides, the CDR3 is TGTGCCAGCAACCGACAGGGGGCCACAGATACGCAGTATTTT. It translates to CASNRQGATDTQYF.

This clone was found once. J is TRBJ2-7 and V is TRBV6-1; D perhaps matches TRBD1 (6 bases). Deletions cut 3 bases from V and 3 bases from J, with 15 bases between. This CDR3 is 15 amino acids long. Per germline, CDR1 MNHNS and CDR2 SASEGT. CDR3 sequence reads: CASSEAGASFYEQYF. The CDR3 nucleotides are TGTGCCAGCAGTGAGGCAGGGGCATCGTTCTACGAGCAGTACTTC.

The V gene is TRBV28, the J gene TRBJ2-3; tentatively, D is TRBD1 (6 bases). This CDR3 spans 16 amino acids. V gave up 4 bases and J gave up 2 bases, with 16 bases separating them. Germline V CDR1 and CDR2: MDHEN, SYDVKM. The CDR3 loop is CASSSPSTGYTDTQYF. CDR3 DNA sequence: TGTGCCAGCAGTTCTCCTTCCACAGGGTACACAGATACGCAGTATTTT.

The CDR3 region is CASSYRETEAFF. The DNA for the CDR3 is TGTGCCAGTAGTTACAGGGAGACTGAAGCTTTCTTT. The chain combines TRBV19 with TRBJ1-1, with a tentative D call TRBD1 (6 bases). Germline V CDR1 and CDR2: LNHDA, SQIVND (reference sequence). The CDR3 is 12 amino acids. The ends were cut back, 5 bases at V and 5 bases at J, with 9 bases in the middle.

The chain links TRBV30 to TRBJ2-3; D perhaps matches TRBD2 (6 bases). V shed 2 bases and J shed 9 bases, with 21 bases lying between them. This CDR3 is built from 15 residues. Germline values: CDR1 GTSNPN, CDR2 SVGIG (reference sequence). The CDR3 DNA follows: TGTGCCTGGAGTCCGGGAGCCAGCGGAGCATCCACGCAGTATTTT. Translated, it gives CAWSPGASGASTQYF.

This clone was counted only a few times. The rearrangement uses TRBV4-1 and TRBJ2-3, with D possibly being TRBD1 or TRBD2 (7 bases each). The CDR3 covers 15 residues. The V gene lost 2 bases and the J gene lost 3 bases, with 12 bases spanning the gap. Germline-derived CDR1 and CDR2 are MGHRA and YSYEKL. CDR3 region: CASSQNRGGTDTQYF. As DNA, the CDR3 is TGCGCCAGCAGCCAAAACAGGGGAGGGACAGATACGCAGTATTTT.

This chain connects TRBV4-3 to TRBJ2-3, with TRBD2 matching over 15 bases. The CDR3 extends over 15 amino acids. V shed 3 bases, J shed 7 bases, and the junction held 2 bases outside the gene matches. Germline V CDR1 and CDR2: LGHNA, YSLEER. The CDR3 DNA reads TGCGCCAGCAGCCAGGGGACTAGCGGGAGGAATACGCAGTATTTT. Translation gives CASSQGTSGRNTQYF.

The V gene is TRBV18, the J gene TRBJ2-7; tentative D call: TRBD1 (6 bases). The CDR3 totals 16 residues. The V gene's germline CDR1 is KGHSH and CDR2 LQKENI. The V and J ends lost 5 bases and 3 bases respectively, with 20 bases between them. The CDR3 nucleotides read TGTGCCAGCTCATTTGCTCGGACAGAGCTACTCTACGAGCAGTACTTC. It translates to CASSFARTELLYEQYF.

The CDR3 protein is CASSMGGLAVANTGELFF. The CDR3 DNA sequence: TGTGCCAGTAGTATGGGGGGACTAGCGGTCGCGAACACCGGGGAGCTGTTTTTT. The rearrangement uses TRBV19 and TRBJ2-2; 11 bases fit TRBD2. Looked up from germline, CDR1 is LNHDA and CDR2 is SQIVND (reference sequence). The CDR3 covers 18 residues. Trimming removed 3 bases from V and 0 bases from J; junction bases left unmatched: 6.

The rearrangement joins TRBV11-2 to TRBJ2-5, with D perhaps matching TRBD1 or TRBD2 (5 bases each). CDR1 is SGHAT, CDR2 FQNNGV, per germline. The ends were cut back, 1 base at V and 3 bases at J, with 15 bases in the middle. The CDR3 covers 16 residues. The CDR3 DNA reads TGTGCCAGCAGCTTAGGCGGTGGGACCCCGGAAGAGACCCAGTACTTC. Protein sequence: CASSLGGGTPEETQYF. The full variable domain, with the rest looked up from reference TRBV11-2 and TRBJ2-5, is EAGVAQSPRYKIIEKRQSVAFWCNPISGHATLYWYQQILGQGPKLLIQFQNNGVVDDSQLPKDRFSAERLKGVDSTLKIQPAKLEDSAVYLCASSLGGGTPEETQYFGPGTRLLVL.

CDR3: CATSRVGDPNYGYTF. The CDR3 nucleotides are TGTGCCACCAGCAGAGTGGGAGACCCTAACTATGGCTACACCTTC. V is TRBV15 and J is TRBJ1-2; D gene uncertain. The CDR3 is made up of 15 amino acids. Germline CDR1 LNHNV, CDR2 YYDKDF (reference sequence). V dropped 1 base and J dropped 0 bases, with 9 bases sitting between them.

This clone was detected once. This chain links TRBV7-9 with TRBJ1-4; 9 bases are shared with TRBD1. V shed 1 base and J 7 bases; nucleotides not matched to a gene: 7. Germline CDR1 is SEHNR and CDR2 is FQNEAQ (reference sequence). The CDR3 loop spans 16 amino acids. CDR3: CASSLGTGVVGEKLFF. CDR3 bases: TGTGCCAGCAGCTTAGGGACAGGGGTCGTGGGTGAAAAACTGTTTTTT. Complete variable domain (other parts from reference TRBV7-9 and TRBJ1-4): DTGVSQNPRHKITKRGQNVTFRCDPISEHNRLYWYRQTLGQGPEFLTYFQNEAQLEKSRLLSDRFSAERPKGSFSTLEIQRTEQGDSAMYLCASSLGTGVVGEKLFFGSGTQLSVL.

This chain connects TRBV7-9 to TRBJ2-7, with 8 nucleotides matching TRBD1. This CDR3 comprises 14 residues. V was pared by 1 base and J by 3 bases, with 2 bases of the junction left unmatched. Germline loops: CDR1 SEHNR, CDR2 FQNEAQ (reference sequence). The CDR3 is CASSLVGQDYEQYF. CDR3 coding DNA: TGTGCCAGCAGCTTAGTGGGACAGGACTACGAGCAGTACTTC.

Comment on this clone: This same CDR3 is encoded by further DNA sequences in the sample. V gene TRBV5-1 combines with J gene TRBJ2-7; 8 bases are shared with TRBD1. V was pared by 4 bases and J by 1 base, with 4 bases of the junction left unmatched. There are 14 residues in the CDR3. CDR1 is SGHRS and CDR2 is YFSETQ in the germline V gene. The CDR3 region has the DNA TGCGCCAGCAGCCCAGGACAGGGTTCCTACGAGCAGTACTTC. It specifies CASSPGQGSYEQYF.

J is TRBJ2-1 and V is TRBV2; D unclear. Deletions cut 9 bases from V and 4 bases from J, with 16 bases between. From germline, CDR1 is SNHLY and CDR2 FYNNEI. This CDR3 is built from 14 residues. CDR3 bases: TGTGCCAGAGCCGACCGCCAGGATTACAATGAGCAGTTCTTC. Translating it yields CARADRQDYNEQFF. The entire variable domain, with the rest obtained from reference TRBV2 and TRBJ2-1, is as follows: EPEVTQTPSHQVTQMGQEVILRCVPISNHLYFYWYRQILGQKVEFLVSFYNNEISEKSEIFDDQFSVERPDGSNFTLKIRSTKLEDSAMYFCARADRQDYNEQFFGPGTRLTVL.

In the case of this clone: Other DNA sequences from this sample encode an identical CDR3 as well. The rearrangement links TRBV9 to TRBJ2-3, with TRBD2 matching over 13 bases. The junction had 1 base not matched to a gene; V was cut back by 3 bases and J by 3 bases. Germline CDR1 SGDLS, CDR2 YYNGEE. This CDR3 is 15 amino acids long. As DNA, the CDR3 is TGTGCCAGCAGCGCACTAGCGGGGGGGACAGATACGCAGTATTTT. Its translation: CASSALAGGTDTQYF. The whole variable domain, remainder taken from reference TRBV9 and TRBJ2-3, is DSGVTQTPKHLITATGQRVTLRCSPRSGDLSVYWYQQSLDQGLQFLIQYYNGEERAKGNILERFSAQQFPDLHSELNLSSLELGDSALYFCASSALAGGTDTQYFGPGTRLTVL.

The V gene is TRBV7-8, the J gene TRBJ2-1; TRBD2 aligns across 15 bases. J lost 0 bases, V lost 3 bases, and 12 bases had no gene match. In germline, CDR1 is SGHVS, CDR2 FQNEAQ. CDR3 size: 21 residues. The CDR3 nucleotides read TGTGCCAGCAGCTTCGACCCCTCGGGACTAGCGGGAGGCAGCTCCTACAATGAGCAGTTCTTC. This encodes CASSFDPSGLAGGSSYNEQFF. The full variable domain, in which reference TRBV7-8 and TRBJ2-1 provide the parts outside the CDR3, is GAGVSQSPRYKVAKRGQDVALRCDPISGHVSLFWYQQALGQGPEFLTYFQNEAQLDKSGLPSDRFFAERPEGSVSTLKIQRTQQEDSAVYLCASSFDPSGLAGGSSYNEQFFGPGTRLTVL.

The V gene is TRBV6-1, the J gene TRBJ2-5; D tentatively reads TRBD1 or TRBD2 (5 bases each). In germline, CDR1 is MNHNS, CDR2 SASEGT. This CDR3 has 18 amino acids. V was pared by 3 bases and J by 5 bases, with 25 bases between. The CDR3: CASSEGDWGKEPKETQYF. CDR3 in DNA: TGTGCCAGCAGTGAGGGCGACTGGGGGAAGGAGCCAAAGGAGACCCAGTACTTC.

V is TRBV13 and J is TRBJ2-3; D might be TRBD2 (5 bases). The CDR3 extends over 14 amino acids. The germline CDR1 and CDR2 sequences are PRHDT and FYEKMQ (reference sequence). V was clipped by 5 bases and J by 5 bases, with 14 bases between them. Here the CDR3 DNA reads TGTGCCAGCAGCGTGCGACCCGGAGGAGATACGCAGTATTTT. Amino acid sequence: CASSVRPGGDTQYF.

Remarks on this clone: The same CDR3 also results from other DNA sequences found in this sample. The genes are TRBV7-9 and TRBJ2-7; D gene unclear. The CDR3 contains 12 residues. Germline-derived CDR1 and CDR2 are SEHNR and FQNEAQ (reference sequence). The V end was cut by 2 bases, the J end by 4 bases, with 6 bases between. The CDR3 here is CASSLTEYEQYF. CDR3 nucleotide sequence: TGTGCCAGCAGCTTAACGGAGTACGAGCAGTACTTC.

The gene calls are TRBV28 and TRBJ1-3; D is possibly TRBD1 (5 bases). The CDR3 consists of 14 residues. The germline V gene has CDR1 MDHEN and CDR2 SYDVKM. With 1 base removed from V and 4 bases from J, the gap between germline ends came to 8 bases. Here the CDR3 DNA reads TGTGCCAGCAGTTTATCCCAGGGAGGAAACACCATATATTTT. Translated: CASSLSQGGNTIYF.

The V gene is TRBV6-1, the J gene TRBJ1-1, with D perhaps TRBD1 (6 bases). V was pared by 2 bases and J by 7 bases, with 11 bases between. Germline V gives CDR1 MNHNS, CDR2 SASEGT. CDR3 size: 13 residues. CDR3 in amino acids: CASSEFHRDEAFF. The CDR3 DNA reads as TGTGCCAGCAGTGAATTTCACAGGGATGAAGCTTTCTTT.

The chain joins TRBV2 to TRBJ2-2; D is undetermined. Germline V gene sequence: CDR1 SNHLY, CDR2 FYNNEI. The CDR3 covers 13 residues. With 6 bases removed from V and 8 bases from J, the gap between germline ends came to 13 bases. The CDR3 loop is CASSGTVGGELFF. CDR3 in DNA: TGTGCCAGCAGCGGAACTGTGGGGGGGGAGCTGTTTTTT.

J is TRBJ2-5 and V is TRBV6-6; the match to TRBD2 covers 11 bases. Looked up from germline, CDR1 is MNHNY and CDR2 is SVGAGI (reference sequence). V was clipped by 2 bases and J by 3 bases; unmatched bases: 5. This CDR3 has 16 amino acids. CDR3 sequence: CASSYPPGLAEETQYF. CDR3 in DNA: TGTGCCAGCAGTTACCCTCCGGGACTAGCGGAAGAGACCCAGTACTTC.